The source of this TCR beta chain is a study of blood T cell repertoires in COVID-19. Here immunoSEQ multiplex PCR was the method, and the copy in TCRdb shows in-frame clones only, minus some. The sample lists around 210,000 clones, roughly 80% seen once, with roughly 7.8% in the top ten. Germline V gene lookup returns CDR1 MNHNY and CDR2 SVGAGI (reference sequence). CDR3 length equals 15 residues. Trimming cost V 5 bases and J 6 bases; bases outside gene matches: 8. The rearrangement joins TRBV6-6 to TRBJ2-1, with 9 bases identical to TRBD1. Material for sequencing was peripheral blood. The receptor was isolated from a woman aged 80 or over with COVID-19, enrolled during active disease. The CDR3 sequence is CASSVRDREGNEQFF. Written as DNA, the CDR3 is TGTGCCAGCAGTGTGAGGGACAGGGAGGGCAATGAGCAGTTCTTC.